This section outlines one T cell receptor beta chain sequence together with its context. Its antigen is not identified. Three rounds of nested PCR, following a modified ARM-PCR protocol, produced the TCRbeta library. Using its own MiXCR run on the multiplex PCR reads, TCRdb lists one record per CDR3 protein. The table shows tens of thousands of distinct CDR3 sequences, with about 63% occurring only once. The sample belongs to a study of tumor and adjacent non-tumor tissue in lung cancer. General study results and limits: Top 100 clones took a larger repertoire share in normal lung. Compared with tumor, normal lung showed significantly lower TCR diversity.

This sample's RNA came from whole unsorted tissue. This non-tumor lung sample came from over 3 cm beyond the tumor edge. Newly diagnosed lung cancer patients had thoracic surgery in China, August–late 2014, without prior chemotherapy. Trimming removed 3 bases from V and 2 bases from J; junction bases left unmatched: 0. Per germline, CDR1 MDHEN and CDR2 SYDVKM. This CDR3 is built from 15 residues. The chain is built from TRBV28 and TRBJ2-1; 11 nucleotides line up with TRBD2. The specimen sequenced was distant non-tumor lung tissue. The source is a man between 65 and 85 years old with non-small cell lung cancer. The CDR3 sequence is CASSFSGRAYNEQFF. As DNA, the CDR3 is TGTGCCAGCAGTTTTAGCGGGAGGGCCTACAATGAGCAGTTCTTC.